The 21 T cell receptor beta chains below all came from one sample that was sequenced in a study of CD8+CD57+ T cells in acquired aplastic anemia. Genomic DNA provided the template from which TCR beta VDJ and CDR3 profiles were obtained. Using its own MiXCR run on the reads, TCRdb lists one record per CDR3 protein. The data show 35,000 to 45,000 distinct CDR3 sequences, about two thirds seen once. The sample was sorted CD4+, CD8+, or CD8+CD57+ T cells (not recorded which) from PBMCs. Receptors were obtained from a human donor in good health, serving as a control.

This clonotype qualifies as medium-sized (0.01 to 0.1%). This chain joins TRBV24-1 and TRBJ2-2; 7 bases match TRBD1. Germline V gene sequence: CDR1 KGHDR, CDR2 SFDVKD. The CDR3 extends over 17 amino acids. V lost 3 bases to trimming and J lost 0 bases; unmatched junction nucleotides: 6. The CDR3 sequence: CATSDGQVTTNTGELFF. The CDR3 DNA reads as TGTGCCACCAGTGATGGACAGGTAACTACGAACACCGGGGAGCTGTTTTTT.

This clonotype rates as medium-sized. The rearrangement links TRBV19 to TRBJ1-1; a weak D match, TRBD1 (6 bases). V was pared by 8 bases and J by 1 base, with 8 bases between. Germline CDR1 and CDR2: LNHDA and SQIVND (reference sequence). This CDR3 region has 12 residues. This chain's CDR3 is CASQQGNTEAFF. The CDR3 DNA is TGTGCCAGTCAACAGGGGAACACTGAAGCTTTCTTT.

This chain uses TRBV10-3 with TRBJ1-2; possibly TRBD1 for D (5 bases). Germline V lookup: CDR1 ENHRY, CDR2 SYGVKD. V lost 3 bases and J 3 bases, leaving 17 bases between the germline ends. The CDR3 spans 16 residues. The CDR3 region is CAISDAPGNADYGYTF. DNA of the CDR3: TGTGCCATCAGTGATGCCCCAGGGAATGCTGACTATGGCTACACCTTC.

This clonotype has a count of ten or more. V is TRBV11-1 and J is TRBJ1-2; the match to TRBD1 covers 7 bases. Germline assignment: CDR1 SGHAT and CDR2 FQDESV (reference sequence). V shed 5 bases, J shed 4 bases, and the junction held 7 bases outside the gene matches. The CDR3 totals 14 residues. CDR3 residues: CASSTQDRSYGYTF. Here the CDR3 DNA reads TGTGCCAGCAGCACGCAGGACAGGAGCTATGGCTACACCTTC.

The CDR3 nucleotides are TGCAGCGTTGATAGGGGGGTAACAGATACGCAGTATTTT. This gives the protein CSVDRGVTDTQYF. J is TRBJ2-3 and V is TRBV29-1; D assignment may be TRBD1 or TRBD2 (6 bases each). Trimming removed 3 bases from V and 3 bases from J, with 10 bases in between. Germline V lookup: CDR1 SQVTM, CDR2 ANQGSEA. This CDR3 has 13 residues.

The CDR3 loop reads CSARVGQDNSPLHF. The CDR3 DNA reads TGCAGTGCTAGAGTGGGACAGGACAATTCACCCCTCCACTTT. The V call is TRBV20-1, the J call TRBJ1-6; TRBD1 aligns across 8 bases. The CDR3 extends over 14 amino acids. From germline, CDR1 is DFQATT and CDR2 SNEGSKA (reference sequence). J lost 7 bases, V lost 1 base, and 3 bases had no gene match.

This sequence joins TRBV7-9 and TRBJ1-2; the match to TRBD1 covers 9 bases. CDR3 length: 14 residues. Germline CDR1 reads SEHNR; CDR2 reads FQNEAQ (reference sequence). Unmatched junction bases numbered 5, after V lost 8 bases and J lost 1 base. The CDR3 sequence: CASGRDRDNYGYTF. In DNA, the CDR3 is TGTGCCAGCGGCCGGGACAGGGATAACTATGGCTACACCTTC.

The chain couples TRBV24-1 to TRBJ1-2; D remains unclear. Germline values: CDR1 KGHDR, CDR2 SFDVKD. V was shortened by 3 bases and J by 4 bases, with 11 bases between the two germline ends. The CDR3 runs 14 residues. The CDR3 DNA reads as TGTGCCACCAGTGATCCCCCCCCAAGCTATGGCTACACCTTC. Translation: CATSDPPPSYGYTF.

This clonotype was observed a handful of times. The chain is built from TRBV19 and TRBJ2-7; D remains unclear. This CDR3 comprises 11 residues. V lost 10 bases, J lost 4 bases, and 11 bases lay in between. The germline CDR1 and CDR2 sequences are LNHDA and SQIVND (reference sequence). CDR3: CATRRLYEQYF. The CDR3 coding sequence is TGTGCCACCCGGCGGCTATACGAGCAGTACTTC.

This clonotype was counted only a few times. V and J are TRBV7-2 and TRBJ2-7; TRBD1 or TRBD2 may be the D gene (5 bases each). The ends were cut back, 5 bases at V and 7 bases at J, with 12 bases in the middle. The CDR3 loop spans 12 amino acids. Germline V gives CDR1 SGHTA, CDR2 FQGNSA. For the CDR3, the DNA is TGTGCCAGCAGCCCGAAGGGGAGAGAGCAGTACTTC. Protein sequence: CASSPKGREQYF.

The CDR3 DNA reads TGTGCCTGGACCGGGACAGGGTATGAAAAACTGTTTTTT. Translation gives CAWTGTGYEKLFF. V usage is TRBV2 and J usage is TRBJ1-4; 9 nucleotides agree with TRBD1. The ends lost 11 bases at V and 6 bases at J; junction bases unmatched: 7. Germline V CDR1 and CDR2: SNHLY, FYNNEI. The CDR3 consists of 13 residues. Full variable domain (rest looked up from reference TRBV2 and TRBJ1-4): EPEVTQTPSHQVTQMGQEVILRCVPISNHLYFYWYRQILGQKVEFLVSFYNNEISEKSEIFDDQFSVERPDGSNFTLKIRSTKLEDSAMYFCAWTGTGYEKLFFGSGTQLSVL.

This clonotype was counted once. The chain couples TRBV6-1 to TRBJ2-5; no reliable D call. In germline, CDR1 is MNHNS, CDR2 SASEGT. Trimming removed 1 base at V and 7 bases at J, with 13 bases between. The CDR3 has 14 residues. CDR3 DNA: TGTGCCAGCAGTGAAGGTGGCTCGGTCGGGACCCAGTACTTC. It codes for CASSEGGSVGTQYF.

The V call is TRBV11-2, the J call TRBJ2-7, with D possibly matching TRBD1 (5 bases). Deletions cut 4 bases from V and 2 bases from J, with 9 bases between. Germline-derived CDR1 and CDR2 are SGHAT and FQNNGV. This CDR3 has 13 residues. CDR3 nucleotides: TGTGCCAGCAGCTCCCAAGGGGCCTACGAGCAGTACTTC. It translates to CASSSQGAYEQYF.

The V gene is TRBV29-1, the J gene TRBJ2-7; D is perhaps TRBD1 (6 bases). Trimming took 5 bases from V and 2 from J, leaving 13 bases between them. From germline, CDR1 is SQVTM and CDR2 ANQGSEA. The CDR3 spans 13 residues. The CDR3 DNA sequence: TGCAGCGTTAGGATAGGGGGTCCCTACGAGCAGTACTTC. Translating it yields CSVRIGGPYEQYF.

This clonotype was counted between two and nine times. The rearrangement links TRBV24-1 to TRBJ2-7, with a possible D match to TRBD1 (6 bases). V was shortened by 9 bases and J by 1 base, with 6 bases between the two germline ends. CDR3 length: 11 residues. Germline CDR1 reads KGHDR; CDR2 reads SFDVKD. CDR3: CATGQSYEQYV. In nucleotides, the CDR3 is TGTGCCACCGGACAGTCCTACGAGCAGTACGTC.

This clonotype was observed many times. CDR3 nucleotides: TGCGCCAGCAGCCAAGTGCTCACTAGCAATCAGCCCCAGCATTTT. This translates into CASSQVLTSNQPQHF. The chain uses TRBV4-3 and TRBJ1-5, with no clear D. The CDR3 is made up of 15 amino acids. The V gene lost 1 base and the J gene lost 0 bases, with 7 bases spanning the gap. Germline loops: CDR1 LGHNA, CDR2 YSLEER.

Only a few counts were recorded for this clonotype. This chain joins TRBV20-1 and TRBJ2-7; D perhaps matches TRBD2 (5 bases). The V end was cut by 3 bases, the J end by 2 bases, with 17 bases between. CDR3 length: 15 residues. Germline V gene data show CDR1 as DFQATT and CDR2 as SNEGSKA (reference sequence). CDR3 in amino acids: CSARTPQSGPYEQYF. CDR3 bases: TGCAGTGCTAGGACACCGCAGAGCGGTCCCTACGAGCAGTACTTC.

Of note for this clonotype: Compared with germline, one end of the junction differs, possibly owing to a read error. CDR3 sequence reads: CASGLGPGQNTEAFF. The CDR3 nucleotides read TGTGCCAGCGGCTTAGGCCCGGGACAGAACACTGAAGCCTTCTTT. The J gene is TRBJ1-1, the V gene TRBV7-3; 7 bases align to TRBD1. The germline V gene has CDR1 SGHTA and CDR2 FQGTGA. CDR3 length equals 15 residues.

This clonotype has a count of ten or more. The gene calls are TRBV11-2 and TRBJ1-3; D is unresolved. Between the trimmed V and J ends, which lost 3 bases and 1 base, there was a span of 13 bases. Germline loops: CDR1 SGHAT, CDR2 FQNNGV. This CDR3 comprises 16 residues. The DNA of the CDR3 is TGTGCCAGCAGCTTTTTTACAGCTTCATCTGGAAACACCATATATTTT. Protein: CASSFFTASSGNTIYF. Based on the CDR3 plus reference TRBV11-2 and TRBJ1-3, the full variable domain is EAGVAQSPRYKIIEKRQSVAFWCNPISGHATLYWYQQILGQGPKLLIQFQNNGVVDDSQLPKDRFSAERLKGVDSTLKIQPAKLEDSAVYLCASSFFTASSGNTIYFGEGSWLTVV.

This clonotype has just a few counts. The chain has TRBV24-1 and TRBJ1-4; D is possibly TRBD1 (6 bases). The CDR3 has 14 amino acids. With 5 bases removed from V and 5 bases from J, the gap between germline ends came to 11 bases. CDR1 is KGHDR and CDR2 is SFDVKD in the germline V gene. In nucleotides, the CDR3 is TGTGCCACCAGTGTAGGGGGAGGCAATGAAAAACTGTTTTTT. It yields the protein CATSVGGGNEKLFF.

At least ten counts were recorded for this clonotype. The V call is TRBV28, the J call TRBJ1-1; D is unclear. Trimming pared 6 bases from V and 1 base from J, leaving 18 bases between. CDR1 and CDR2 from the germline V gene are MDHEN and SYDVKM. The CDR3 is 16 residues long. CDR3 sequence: CASRPTGGVRNTEAFF. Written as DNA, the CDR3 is TGTGCCAGCAGACCGACTGGAGGTGTTAGGAACACTGAAGCTTTCTTT.